A single T cell receptor (beta chain) is shown here with its context. Its antigen is still unknown. Method: immunoSEQ multiplex PCR; TCRdb's copy keeps in-frame clones and lacks some. There are roughly 60,000 clones in the sample; more than 70% occur only once, and over 2% lies in the top ten. In germline, CDR1 is SGHTA, CDR2 FQGNSA. This CDR3 contains 14 residues. Germline trimming cut 6 bases from V and 3 bases from J; bases unmatched to any gene: 6. The data were taken from a study of OX40 agonist ivuxolimab in advanced cancers. The overall study: Of the patients, three showed partial responses, one with hepatocellular carcinoma and two with cutaneous melanoma.

General study results and limits: Antigen specificity was not determined for the expanded peripheral T cells.

The starting material was CD4+ or CD8+ T cells sorted from blood, obtained in a trial of the OX40 agonist ivuxolimab. The TCR comes from an adult with an advanced solid tumor such as melanoma, head and neck, liver or kidney cancer. V is TRBV7-2 and J is TRBJ2-7; 9 bases are a match to TRBD1. The CDR3 sequence is CASRLTGGSYEQYF. CDR3 sequence (DNA): TGTGCCAGCAGGTTAACAGGGGGCAGCTACGAGCAGTACTTC.